One TCR beta chain is described in this entry. Its antigen remains unidentified. Base-call qualities are not available, and no considerably larger clone is one nucleotide away. The intended sense of this specimen's treatment or condition label: approximately 9-day PBMC culture with coronavirus spike peptide pools or control peptides (ViraFEST assay). The ViraFEST assay was used in the study, in which antigen-specific T cells were expanded with peptide pools and expanded clonotypes were subsequently identified by TCR sequencing. Positive SARS-CoV-2 PCR tests in the convalescent patients dated from March to December 2020, before Alpha, Beta and Delta variants emerged in the United States. Each well held roughly 2.2 million PBMCs cultured in IMDM containing roughly 5.5% human AB serum and roughly 9.7 IU/ml IL-2, with approximately 9.2 ug/ml peptide pools added. Half of the culture medium was replaced with fresh IL-2-containing medium on days 3 and 7. After about 11 days of culture, CD4+ T cells were isolated by negative selection using the EasySep CD4+ T cell isolation kit. PBMCs were separated from whole blood using Ficoll-Paque Plus gradient centrifugation and then either used fresh or cryopreserved at -140C. Culture conditions were generally each tested in triplicate wells.

The library was built by means of PCR. DNA from cultured CD4+ T cells underwent TCR sequencing with the Oncomine TCR Beta short-read assay at the Johns Hopkins FTIC core. Genomic DNA was extracted from the cultured CD4+ T cells with the QIAamp micro DNA kit. Oncomine TCR Beta libraries made from cultured CD4+ T cells were pooled using unique dual indexes and sequenced on an Illumina iSeq 100. The paper's data handling went like this. Non-productive sequences were removed, and CDR3s that did not start with C, did not end with F or W, or were shorter than 7 amino acids were discarded. Antigen-specific clonotypes were identified using the MANAFEST web application through comparison of peptide-stimulated wells with reference and other culture wells. For a clone to be called positive, the clone needed an FDR below 0.05, an odds ratio above 5, and a productive frequency above 0.1% in at least two of three replicate wells. A clonotype counted as cross-reactive if it showed significant expansion both in the SARS-CoV-2 spike wells and in at least one common cold coronavirus spike condition. Levenshtein distances (stringdist) and unrooted phylogenetic trees (ape) in R version 3.6.1 were used to assess CDR3 homology. The public sequencing data were trimmed at Q25 with fastp and processed into clonotypes with MiXCR by TCRdb, which kept only in-frame beta chains. Records with the same CDR3 protein are collapsed into one entry carrying the most frequent genes and DNA. TCRdb's processing, not the study's, gives the V and J calls here. The sample data list 11,000 to 15,000 distinct CDR3 sequences, and approximately 55% of these were observed just once. The top ten clones comprise 10% of the sample.

The CDR3, cysteine through phenylalanine, is 13 amino acids long. This entry keeps only the CDR3 DNA: 39 bases, framed from base 1. The germline ends are 11 bases apart after V is trimmed by 5 bases and J by 3 bases. This entry comes from a study of vaccination and CD4 T cells after COVID-19 (dated by TCRdb to between 2022 and 2023). Context from the whole study: Convalescent patients had a positive SARS-CoV-2 result on nasal swab PCR, and of these patients, 8 or 9 had mild disease and one had severe disease. The convalescent cohort included six males and four females, with two Hispanic individuals, seven Caucasians, two Asians and one multiracial person. Culture stimuli were overlapping spike peptide pools from SARS-CoV-2 and from the common cold coronaviruses HCoV-NL63, HCoV-OC43 and HCoV-229E. Control cultures used a CEFX viral epitope pool as positive control, an HIV-1 Nef peptide pool as negative control, or no peptide. Post-COVID blood samples from convalescent patients were collected a median of roughly 100 days after diagnosis, with a range of about 35 to 180 days. Two doses of either the Pfizer-BioNTech BNT162b2 vaccine (n=8) or the Moderna mRNA-1273 vaccine (n=2) were administered to participants. In about 11 COVID-19 convalescent patients and a few infection-naive healthy vaccine recipients, the spike-specific CD4+ TCR repertoire before mRNA vaccination was compared with the repertoire after mRNA vaccination. Post-vaccine blood samples were taken a median of around 77 days after the second vaccine dose, with a range of roughly 13 to 250 days.

The paper as a whole reports these results and caveats: Only a relatively small number of convalescent patients were included in the study, and early timepoints following natural infection were not analyzed. Nearly all vaccine-specific clones in convalescent patients (304 of 307) were mono-reactive for SARS-CoV-2 spike rather than cross-reactive with common cold coronaviruses. Among convalescent patients, a median about 90% of the SARS-CoV-2-reactive clones seen after vaccination appeared only after vaccination, which suggests priming specific to the vaccine. Although the median number of SARS-CoV-2-reactive clonotypes went up from some 23 after infection to 38 after vaccination, the increase was not significant.

The clonotype comes from a human donor who had recovered from COVID-19. Sequencing was performed on CD4+ T cells from blood, cultured in vitro. The sequence links TRBV12-3 or TRBV12-4 to TRBJ2-7, with the identity of the D gene unclear. The CDR3 region has the sequence CASSVPTDYEQYF. The sequenced DNA is TGTGCCAGCAGTGTGCCTACCGACTACGAGCAGTACTTC.